The clone carrying this TCR beta chain was seen just once. The target antigen is unknown. This specimen belongs to a study of shared clonotypes between healthy human individuals. Study conclusions and caveats: Naive CD4 clonotypes were shared across a handful of donors at roughly 4.6%. Clonotypes not shared had lower generation probabilities than those common to all four donors.

The CDR3 covers 14 residues. Germline loops: CDR1 LNHNV, CDR2 YYDKDF (reference sequence). V lost 0 bases and J lost 9, with 12 bases in between. For every subset, genomic DNA was evenly distributed across several immunoSEQ plates. Sorted-subset replicate PCR reactions were performed with approximately 200 ng DNA, corresponding to roughly 29,000 T cell genomes. Assay: immunoSEQ multiplex PCR; the TCRdb copy retains only in-frame clones and omits some. The sample shows about 2.1 million clones, around 95% of them seen only once. Naivety among CD8 cells was defined by CD45RO negativity and positive CCR7 selection, thereby excluding terminally differentiated effector memory CD45RA+ cells.

Material: naive CD8+ T cells from PBMCs. The chain joins TRBV15 to TRBJ2-1; a possible D gene is TRBD2 (5 bases). This TCR came from a man between 18 and 29 years old in good health. Some clones in this sample may be carry-over from other donors' samples. The CDR3 here is CATSRDRASGEQFF. The DNA of the CDR3 is TGTGCCACCAGCAGAGATCGGGCGAGCGGTGAGCAGTTCTTC.